A single sample gave rise to the 5 T cell receptor beta chains below, sequenced in a study of blood T cell repertoires in COVID-19 (dated by TCRdb to about 2020). The library was obtained by the immunoSEQ multiplex PCR assay. This is the immuneACCESS table as TCRdb keeps it, with only in-frame sequences that have V and J called. A part of the clones is gone; compared with another copy, unresolved V genes explain less than half, and the rest is unexplained. In all, the sample holds tens of thousands of clones, and over 85% of those were seen once. The ten top clones hold over 0.95% of the sample. The specimen was peripheral blood. Receptors originate from a man in his sixties with acute or convalescent COVID-19.

This chain connects TRBV5-4 to TRBJ2-7, with TRBD2 as a possible D gene (6 bases). The CDR3 has 16 amino acids. Trimming left V 0 bases short and J 6 bases short, with 19 bases between. CDR1 and CDR2 from the germline V gene are SGHNT and YYREEE (reference sequence). The CDR3 bases are TGTGCCAGCAGCTTGGTGGGGTTCGGGGGTGTCGTCGAGCAGTACTTC. Translation gives CASSLVGFGGVVEQYF.

This clone was counted a single time. The chain uses TRBV7-3 and TRBJ2-3, with D perhaps matching TRBD2 (5 bases). Germline CDR1 is SGHTA and CDR2 is FQGTGA. The CDR3 is made up of 15 amino acids. V lost 1 base and J 3 bases, leaving 11 bases between the germline ends. CDR3 amino acids: CASSLNYRGTDTQYF. The CDR3 nucleotides read TGTGCCAGCAGCTTAAACTACCGGGGAACAGATACGCAGTATTTT.

The J gene is TRBJ2-5, the V gene TRBV9; weak D call: TRBD1 (5 bases). The length of the CDR3 is 17 residues. From germline, CDR1 is SGDLS and CDR2 YYNGEE. V lost 2 bases to trimming and J lost 4 bases, with 21 bases between them. CDR3 bases: TGTGCCAGCAGCGTGTCCCGGACAACCAGTCCCAGAGAGACCCAGTACTTC. Protein sequence: CASSVSRTTSPRETQYF.

This clone was picked up one time. As DNA, the CDR3 is TGTGCCACCAGTGATCGACTAGCGGGGCCCTACGAGCAGTACTTC. Translating it yields CATSDRLAGPYEQYF. The chain carries TRBV24-1 and TRBJ2-7, with 11 bases that match TRBD2. The trim removed 3 bases at V and 2 bases at J, leaving 2 bases unmatched. CDR1 is KGHDR and CDR2 is SFDVKD in the germline V gene. This CDR3 has 15 residues.

The chain has TRBV5-1 and TRBJ1-2; 7 nucleotides match TRBD1. In germline, CDR1 is SGHRS, CDR2 YFSETQ. V trimming: 0 bases; J trimming: 5 bases; junction bases outside the gene matches: 7. The CDR3 loop spans 15 amino acids. CDR3 protein: CASSLEGGRKYGYTF. The CDR3 DNA reads TGCGCCAGCAGCTTGGAAGGGGGCAGGAAGTATGGCTACACCTTC. Based on the CDR3 plus reference TRBV5-1 and TRBJ1-2, the full variable domain is KAGVTQTPRYLIKTRGQQVTLSCSPISGHRSVSWYQQTPGQGLQFLFEYFSETQRNKGNFPGRFSGRQFSNSRSEMNVSTLELGDSALYLCASSLEGGRKYGYTFGSGTRLTVV.